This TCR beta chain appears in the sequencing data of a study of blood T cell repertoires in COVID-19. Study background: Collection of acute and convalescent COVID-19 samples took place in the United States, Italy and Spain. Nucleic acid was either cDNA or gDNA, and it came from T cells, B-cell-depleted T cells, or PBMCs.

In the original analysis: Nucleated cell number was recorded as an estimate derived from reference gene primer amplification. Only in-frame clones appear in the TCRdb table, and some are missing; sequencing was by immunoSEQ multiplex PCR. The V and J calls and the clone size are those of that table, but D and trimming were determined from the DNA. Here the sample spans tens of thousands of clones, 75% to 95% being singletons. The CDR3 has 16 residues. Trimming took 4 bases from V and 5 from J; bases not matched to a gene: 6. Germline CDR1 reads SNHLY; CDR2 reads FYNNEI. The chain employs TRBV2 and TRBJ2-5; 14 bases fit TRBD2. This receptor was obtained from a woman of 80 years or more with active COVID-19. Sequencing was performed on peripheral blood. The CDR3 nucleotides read TGTGCCAGCAGTGGACTAGCGGGGGGGCCGATGGAGACCCAGTACTTC. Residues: CASSGLAGGPMETQYF.